Below are 18 T cell receptor beta chains sequenced from a single sample in a study of graft-versus-host responses after intestinal transplantation. The assay was immunoSEQ multiplex PCR, and TCRdb's table has in-frame clones only and misses some. The sample includes some 140,000 clones, just over 90% of them seen just once. These receptors are not linked to any known antigen. Material: unstimulated CD4+ T cells sorted from spleen or lymph node cells, obtained before intestinal transplant. All receptors come from a human donor who received an intestinal transplant.

The chain recombines TRBV7-2 with TRBJ2-1; D is tentatively TRBD1 or TRBD2 (6 bases each). V shed 7 bases and J shed 8 bases, with 21 bases lying between them. Germline CDR1 and CDR2: SGHTA and FQGNSA. This CDR3 is built from 15 residues. The CDR3 region has the DNA TGTGCCAGCAACCTGGGGGGCCGGCTCTTCGATGAGCAGTTCTTC. Translating it yields CASNLGGRLFDEQFF.

The chain employs TRBV5-1 and TRBJ2-1; possible D gene TRBD2, 6 bases. Germline lookup yields CDR1 SGHRS and CDR2 YFSETQ. The CDR3 runs 19 residues. V was pared by 1 base and J by 5 bases, with 25 bases between. CDR3 DNA sequence: TGCGCCAGCAGCTTGAGATTCGGGAGCGCGAGCCCACTACACAATGAGCAGTTCTTC. Its translation: CASSLRFGSASPLHNEQFF.

The CDR3 protein is CASSVVRYQETQYF. The DNA of the CDR3 is TGTGCCAGCAGTGTTGTCAGGTACCAAGAGACCCAGTACTTC. The chain recombines TRBV6-1 with TRBJ2-5; no reliable D call. CDR3 length: 14 amino acids. CDR1 is MNHNS and CDR2 is SASEGT in the germline V gene. V lost 4 bases, J lost 0 bases, and 9 bases lay in between.

The genes are TRBV18 and TRBJ2-6; D is possibly TRBD1 or TRBD2 (5 bases each). The CDR3 totals 16 residues. Trimming cost V 10 bases and J 2 bases, with 18 bases left between them. Germline CDR1 KGHSH, CDR2 LQKENI. The CDR3 here is CATPRGQTAGANVLTF. The CDR3 region has the DNA TGTGCCACCCCACGGGGCCAGACTGCTGGGGCCAACGTCCTGACTTTC.

V gene TRBV6-1 combines with J gene TRBJ1-2; 9 bases line up with TRBD1. V was pared by 4 bases and J by 1 base, with 7 bases of the junction left unmatched. The CDR3 has 16 amino acids. Germline V gives CDR1 MNHNS, CDR2 SASEGT. In DNA form, the CDR3 reads TGTGCCAGCAGTGTCTCGGCGGGACAGGGTAACTATGGCTACACCTTC. It codes for CASSVSAGQGNYGYTF.

The chain couples TRBV18 to TRBJ1-2; D possibly corresponds to TRBD1 (5 bases). The CDR3 totals 14 residues. Germline V gives CDR1 KGHSH, CDR2 LQKENI. V was cut by 6 bases and J by 0 bases, with 11 bases left in between. The CDR3: CASSGGGANYGYTF. The CDR3 coding sequence is TGTGCCAGCTCCGGGGGGGGAGCTAACTATGGCTACACCTTC.

The chain uses TRBV11-3 and TRBJ1-1, with D perhaps TRBD1 (5 bases). The CDR3 loop spans 14 amino acids. V lost 2 bases, J lost 4 bases, and 11 bases lay in between. Germline lookup yields CDR1 SGHNT and CDR2 YENEEA. The CDR3 protein is CASSLFGGSTEAFF. As DNA, the CDR3 is TGTGCCAGCAGCTTATTCGGGGGTAGCACTGAAGCTTTCTTT.

The chain couples TRBV14 to TRBJ2-2; D is possibly TRBD1 (5 bases). The germline V gene has CDR1 SGHDN and CDR2 FVKESK. CDR3 length equals 13 residues. Trimming pared 1 base from V and 6 bases from J, leaving 6 bases between. The CDR3 loop is CASSQGGPGELFF. CDR3 bases: TGTGCCAGCAGCCAAGGGGGCCCCGGGGAGCTGTTTTTT.

This clone was observed once. The V gene is TRBV5-1, the J gene TRBJ2-5; no definite D call. Trimming took 0 bases from V and 5 from J, leaving 5 bases between them. There are 12 residues in the CDR3. The germline CDR1 and CDR2 sequences are SGHRS and YFSETQ. This CDR3 reads CASSLGKETQYF. CDR3 DNA sequence: TGCGCCAGCAGCTTGGGAAAGGAGACCCAGTACTTC.

The chain has TRBV7-6 and TRBJ2-1; D remains ambiguous. V shed 0 bases and J shed 4 bases, with 4 bases lying between them. This CDR3 has 13 residues. Germline V gives CDR1 SGHVS, CDR2 FNYEAQ. CDR3 coding DNA: TGTGCCAGCAGCTTAGCCTCGTACAATGAGCAGTTCTTC. Residues: CASSLASYNEQFF.

This chain connects TRBV6-5 to TRBJ1-1; D ambiguous. The CDR3 runs to 13 residues. CDR1 MNHEY and CDR2 SVGAGI come from the germline V gene. V gave up 6 bases and J gave up 5 bases, with 13 bases separating them. The CDR3 here is CASSSQTGTEAFF. In DNA, the CDR3 is TGTGCCAGCAGCTCCCAGACTGGGACTGAAGCTTTCTTT.

The chain combines TRBV4-2 with TRBJ2-1, with no clear D. The germline CDR1 and CDR2 sequences are LGHNA and YNFKEQ. CDR3 length: 14 residues. V was trimmed by 8 bases and J by 2 bases, leaving 13 bases between them. CDR3 sequence reads: CASGLPRTYNEQFF. CDR3 sequence (DNA): TGTGCCAGCGGGTTACCTAGAACCTACAATGAGCAGTTCTTC.

The rearrangement uses TRBV11-3 and TRBJ2-5, with a possible D match to TRBD2 (6 bases). Trimming pared 1 base from V and 5 bases from J, leaving 17 bases between. The CDR3 length is 16 residues. Germline assignment: CDR1 SGHNT and CDR2 YENEEA. DNA for the CDR3: TGTGCCAGCAGCTTAGGTTCCGGGACTTCCACCGAGACCCAGTACTTC. Translating gives CASSLGSGTSTETQYF.

V usage is TRBV11-3 and J usage is TRBJ2-3, with D tentatively TRBD2 (6 bases). The V end lost 2 bases, the J end lost 2 bases, and 17 bases lay between the germline ends. Germline-derived CDR1 and CDR2 are SGHNT and YENEEA. This CDR3 comprises 17 residues. CDR3 region: CASSLFDFGGTTDTQYF. The CDR3 DNA follows: TGTGCCAGCAGCTTATTTGATTTCGGGGGTACCACAGATACGCAGTATTTT.

The V gene is TRBV15, the J gene TRBJ1-5; 7 nucleotides line up with TRBD1. Germline values: CDR1 LNHNV, CDR2 YYDKDF (reference sequence). The ends lost 5 bases at V and 0 bases at J; junction bases unmatched: 13. The CDR3 length is 18 residues. Here the CDR3 reads CATSSPISEGASNQPQHF. In nucleotides, the CDR3 is TGTGCCACCAGCTCCCCTATTTCGGAGGGGGCTAGCAATCAGCCCCAGCATTTT.

This chain uses TRBV18 with TRBJ1-1, with D possibly being TRBD1 (5 bases). CDR3 length: 15 amino acids. Germline CDR1 reads KGHSH; CDR2 reads LQKENI. The ends were cut back, 1 base at V and 4 bases at J, with 13 bases in the middle. The CDR3 sequence: CASSPRGGGATEAFF. CDR3 nucleotide sequence: TGTGCCAGCTCACCACGGGGGGGTGGGGCCACTGAAGCTTTCTTT.

J is TRBJ2-3 and V is TRBV5-1, with TRBD2 matching over 10 bases. Germline values: CDR1 SGHRS, CDR2 YFSETQ. The CDR3 length is 16 residues. The V gene end was trimmed by 2 bases and the J gene end by 5 bases; junction bases not matched to a gene: 8. CDR3 amino acids: CASSFGSGGQEDTQYF. CDR3 in DNA: TGCGCCAGCAGCTTTGGTAGCGGGGGGCAGGAAGATACGCAGTATTTT.

The V and J genes are TRBV6-1 and TRBJ2-4; D is possibly TRBD1 or TRBD2 (5 bases each). The CDR3 length is 14 residues. The germline gives CDR1 MNHNS, CDR2 SASEGT. With 6 bases removed from V and 1 base from J, the gap between germline ends came to 10 bases. CDR3: CASSGDVAKNIQYF. The CDR3 coding sequence is TGTGCCAGCAGCGGGGACGTGGCCAAAAACATTCAGTACTTC.